The clone carrying this T cell receptor beta chain showed up just once. These data belong to a study of CD8 T cells in Susac syndrome. Random hexamers were used to reverse transcribe an amount of roughly 0.5 to 1 ug RNA. Amplification of the TCR beta CDR3 was carried out by immunoSEQ multiplex PCR, which spanned a total of 54 Vbeta and 13 Jbeta segments. Each CDR3 protein gets one entry after TCRdb re-called the immunoSEQ multiplex PCR reads with MiXCR. The sample contains more than 70,000 distinct CDR3 sequences, around nine tenths of which appear only once. High-throughput TCR beta sequencing covered peripheral CD8+ and CD4+ T cells. TEMRA cells were FACS-enriched, with CD8+ and CD4+ T cells isolated negatively. This CDR3 region has 16 residues. V was clipped by 4 bases and J by 4 bases; unmatched bases: 10. Germline CDR1 is SGDLS and CDR2 is YYNGEE.

This chain uses TRBV9 with TRBJ2-2; 7 bases align to TRBD1. Sequencing was done on a sample of CD8+ T cells from PBMCs. This receptor was taken from a human donor with multiple sclerosis. CDR3 loop: CASSTQQGLATGELFF. The CDR3 bases are TGTGCCAGCAGCACCCAACAGGGGTTGGCCACCGGGGAGCTGTTTTTT.